A selection of T cell receptor beta chains follows, all from one sample in a study of shared clonotypes between healthy human individuals. Generated by immunoSEQ multiplex PCR, the TCRdb table keeps only in-frame clones and is missing some. The table shows about 2.4 million clones, with roughly 93% occurring only once. The sequencing input was naive CD4+ T cells from PBMCs. Receptor source: a young man in good health. Some clones in this sample may be carry-over from other donors' samples. CDR3s leave out the opening cysteine and the closing phenylalanine or tryptophan. Size is omitted from some rows. Given values are once, few, many or a class for expanded clones.

TRBV7-2	-	TRBJ2-1	ASSPGTSGPLYNEQF
TRBV9	-	TRBJ2-7	ASSVGGSGSYEQY
TRBV28	once	TRBJ1-2	ASSSGGEGYYGYT
TRBV10-3	-	TRBJ2-5	AISESMGGTQETQY
TRBV5-4	once	TRBJ2-1	ASSPRVQPNEQF
TRBV6-6	-	TRBJ1-1	ASESLRRGNTEAF
TRBV5-6	-	TRBJ2-7	ASSLELGSSYEQY
TRBV2	-	TRBJ2-7	ASSSRRTGASYEQY
TRBV28	-	TRBJ2-7	ASSLVGGGYEQY
TRBV7-2	-	TRBJ2-7	ASSLAAGVSYEQY
TRBV7-7	-	TRBJ2-5	ASSSGETQY
TRBV5-4	-	TRBJ1-1	ASSLQGTNTEAF
TRBV6-4	-	TRBJ1-5	ASSGQANQPQH
TRBV7-7	-	TRBJ2-7	ASSLLPGSHEQY
TRBV2	-	TRBJ2-3	ASSEAAGGTDTQY
TRBV30	-	TRBJ1-6	AWSGSLSSPLH
TRBV28	-	TRBJ1-1	ASSLVGGPNTEAF
TRBV28	-	TRBJ2-1	ASGRRSNEQF
TRBV28	-	TRBJ1-4	ASSLPGKGEKLF
TRBV29-1	-	TRBJ2-3	SVRRTLTDTQY
TRBV30	-	TRBJ2-7	AWSVLWSGGSYEQY
TRBV4-1	-	TRBJ1-4	ASSQRQGGEKLF
TRBV9	few	TRBJ1-1	ASSVTGGMNTEAF
TRBV28	-	TRBJ1-3	ASSSQGRGHSGNTIY
TRBV5-1	-	TRBJ2-5	ASSVPQETQY
TRBV6-5	-	TRBJ1-5	ASRRGVDQPQH
TRBV29-1	once	TRBJ2-1	SVEGTQAFGGEQF
TRBV6-5	-	TRBJ1-5	ASSPLESYQPQH
TRBV5-5	-	TRBJ1-3	ASSLDRPSGNTIY
TRBV7-9	-	TRBJ2-7	ASSQRVGRADYEQY
TRBV6-5	few	TRBJ1-5	ASSYSRAGDQPQH